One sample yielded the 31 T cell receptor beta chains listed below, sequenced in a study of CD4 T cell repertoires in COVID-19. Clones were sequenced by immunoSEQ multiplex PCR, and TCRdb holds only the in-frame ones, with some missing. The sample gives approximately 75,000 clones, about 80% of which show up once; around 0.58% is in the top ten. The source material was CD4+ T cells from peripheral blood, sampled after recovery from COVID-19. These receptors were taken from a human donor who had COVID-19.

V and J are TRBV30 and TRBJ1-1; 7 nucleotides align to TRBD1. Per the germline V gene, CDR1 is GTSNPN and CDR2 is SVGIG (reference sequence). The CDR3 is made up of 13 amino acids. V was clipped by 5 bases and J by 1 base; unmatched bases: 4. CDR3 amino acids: CAWDRQGNTEAFF. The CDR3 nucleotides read TGTGCCTGGGACCGACAGGGGAACACTGAAGCTTTCTTT.

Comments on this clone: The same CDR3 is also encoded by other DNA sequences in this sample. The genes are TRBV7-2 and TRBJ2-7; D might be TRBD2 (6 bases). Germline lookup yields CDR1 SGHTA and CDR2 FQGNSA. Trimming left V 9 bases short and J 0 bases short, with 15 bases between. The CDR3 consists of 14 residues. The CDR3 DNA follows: TGTGCCAGTAGCACGGACTATAGCTCCTACGAGCAGTACTTC. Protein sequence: CASSTDYSSYEQYF. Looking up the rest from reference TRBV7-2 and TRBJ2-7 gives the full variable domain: GAGVSQSPSNKVTEKGKDVELRCDPISGHTALYWYRQSLGQGLEFLIYFQGNSAPDKSGLPSDRFSAERTGGSVSTLTIQRTQQEDSAVYLCASSTDYSSYEQYFGPGTRLTVT.

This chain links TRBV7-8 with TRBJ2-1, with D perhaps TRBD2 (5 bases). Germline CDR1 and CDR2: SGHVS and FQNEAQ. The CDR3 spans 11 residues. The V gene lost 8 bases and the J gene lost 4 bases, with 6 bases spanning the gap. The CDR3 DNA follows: TGTGCCAGCGCGGGTTACAATGAGCAGTTCTTC. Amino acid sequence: CASAGYNEQFF.

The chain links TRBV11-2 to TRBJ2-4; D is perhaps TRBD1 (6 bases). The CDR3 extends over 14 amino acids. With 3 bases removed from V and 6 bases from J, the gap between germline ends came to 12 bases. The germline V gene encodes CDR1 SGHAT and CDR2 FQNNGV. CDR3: CASSFPQQGNIQYF. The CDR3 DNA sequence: TGTGCCAGCAGCTTCCCACAACAGGGAAACATTCAGTACTTC.

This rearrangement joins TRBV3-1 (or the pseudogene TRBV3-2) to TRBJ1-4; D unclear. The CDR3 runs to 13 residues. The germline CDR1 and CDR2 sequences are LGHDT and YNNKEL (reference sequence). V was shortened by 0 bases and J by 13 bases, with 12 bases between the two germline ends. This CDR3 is CASSQDRGKLLFF. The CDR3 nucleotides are TGTGCCAGCAGCCAAGACCGGGGAAAATTACTGTTTTTT.

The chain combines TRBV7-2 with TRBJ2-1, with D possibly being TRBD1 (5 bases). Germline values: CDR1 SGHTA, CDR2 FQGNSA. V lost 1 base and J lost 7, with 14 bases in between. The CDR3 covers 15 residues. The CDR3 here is CASSLGQGLRNEQFF. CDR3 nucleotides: TGTGCCAGCAGCTTAGGGCAGGGTTTAAGGAATGAGCAGTTCTTC.

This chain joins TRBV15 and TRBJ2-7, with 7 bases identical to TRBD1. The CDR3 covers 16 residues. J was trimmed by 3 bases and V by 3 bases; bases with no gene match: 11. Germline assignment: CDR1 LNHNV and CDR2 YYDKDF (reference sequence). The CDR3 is CATSSELQGVGYEQYF. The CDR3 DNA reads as TGTGCCACCAGCAGTGAACTCCAGGGGGTGGGCTACGAGCAGTACTTC.

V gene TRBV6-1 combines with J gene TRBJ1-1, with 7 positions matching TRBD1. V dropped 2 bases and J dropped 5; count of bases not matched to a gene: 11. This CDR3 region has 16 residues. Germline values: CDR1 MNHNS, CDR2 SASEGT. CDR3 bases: TGTGCCAGCAGTGAACAGGGGCAGGGGGGGGTTACTGAAGCTTTCTTT. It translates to CASSEQGQGGVTEAFF.

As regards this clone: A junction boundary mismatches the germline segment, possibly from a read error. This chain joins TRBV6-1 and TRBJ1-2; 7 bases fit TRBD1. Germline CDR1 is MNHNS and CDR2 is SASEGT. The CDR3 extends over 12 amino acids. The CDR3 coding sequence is TGTGCCAGCAGCGAAGGGGGCAGGGGCTACACCTTC. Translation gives CASSEGGRGYTF.

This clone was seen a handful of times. The CDR3 loop reads CASTQGVPNSNQPQHF. The CDR3 DNA reads as TGTGCTAGCACACAGGGGGTTCCCAATAGCAATCAGCCCCAGCATTTT. This chain connects TRBV12-5 to TRBJ1-5; 8 bases are shared with TRBD1. This CDR3 contains 16 residues. Per germline, CDR1 LGHNT and CDR2 FRNRAP. V lost 9 bases and J lost 0; bases outside the gene matches: 10. The full variable domain, its missing parts supplied by reference TRBV12-5 and TRBJ1-5, is DARVTQTPRHKVTEMGQEVTMRCQPILGHNTVFWYRQTMMQGLELLAYFRNRAPLDDSGMPKDRFSAEMPDATLATLKIQPSEPRDSAVYFCASTQGVPNSNQPQHFGDGTRLSIL.

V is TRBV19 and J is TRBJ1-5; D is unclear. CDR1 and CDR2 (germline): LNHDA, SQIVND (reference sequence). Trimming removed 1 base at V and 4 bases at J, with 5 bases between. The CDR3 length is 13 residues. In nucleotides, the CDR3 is TGTGCCAGTAGTATAGGGGAAAATCAGCCCCAGCATTTT. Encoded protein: CASSIGENQPQHF. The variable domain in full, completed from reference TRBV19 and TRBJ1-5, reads DGGITQSPKYLFRKEGQNVTLSCEQNLNHDAMYWYRQDPGQGLRLIYYSQIVNDFQKGDIAEGYSVSREKKESFPLTVTSAQKNPTAFYLCASSIGENQPQHFGDGTRLSIL.

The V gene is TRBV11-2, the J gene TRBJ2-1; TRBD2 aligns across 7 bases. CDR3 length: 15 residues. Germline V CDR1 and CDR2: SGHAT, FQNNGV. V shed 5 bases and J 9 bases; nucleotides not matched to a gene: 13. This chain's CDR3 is CASSLWVKKRGEQFF. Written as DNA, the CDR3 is TGTGCCAGCAGCCTATGGGTCAAAAAGCGGGGTGAGCAGTTCTTC.

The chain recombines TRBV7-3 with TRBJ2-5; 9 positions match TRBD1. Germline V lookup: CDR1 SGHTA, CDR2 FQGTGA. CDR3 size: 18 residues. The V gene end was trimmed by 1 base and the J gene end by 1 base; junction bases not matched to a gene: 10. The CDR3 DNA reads TGTGCCAGCAGCTTAATGGGACAGGGACCTACAACCCAAGAGACCCAGTACTTC. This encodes CASSLMGQGPTTQETQYF.

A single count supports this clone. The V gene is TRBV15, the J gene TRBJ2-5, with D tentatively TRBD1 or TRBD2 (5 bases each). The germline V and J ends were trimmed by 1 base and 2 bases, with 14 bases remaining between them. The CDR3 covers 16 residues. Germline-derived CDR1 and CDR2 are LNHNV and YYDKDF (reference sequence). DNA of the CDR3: TGTGCCACCAGCAGAGTACGGGACGCTTTACAAGAGACCCAGTACTTC. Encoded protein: CATSRVRDALQETQYF.

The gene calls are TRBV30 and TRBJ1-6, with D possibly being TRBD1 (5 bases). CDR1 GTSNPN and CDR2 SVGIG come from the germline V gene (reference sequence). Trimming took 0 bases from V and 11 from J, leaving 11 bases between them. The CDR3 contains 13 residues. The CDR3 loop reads CAWSVQAFTPLHF. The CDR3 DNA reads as TGTGCCTGGAGTGTACAGGCATTCACACCCCTCCACTTT.

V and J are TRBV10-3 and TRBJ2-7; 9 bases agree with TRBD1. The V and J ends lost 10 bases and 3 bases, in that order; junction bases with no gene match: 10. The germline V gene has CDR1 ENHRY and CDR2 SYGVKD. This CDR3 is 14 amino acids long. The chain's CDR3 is CATSPGQGVYEQYF. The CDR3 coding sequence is TGTGCCACCAGCCCGGGACAGGGTGTCTACGAGCAGTACTTC.

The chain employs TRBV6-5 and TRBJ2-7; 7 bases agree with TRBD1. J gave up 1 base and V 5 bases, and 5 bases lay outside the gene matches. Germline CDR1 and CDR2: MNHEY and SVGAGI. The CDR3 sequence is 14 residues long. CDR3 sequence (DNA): TGTGCCAGCAGTAGACAGGGTCAATCCTACGAGCAGTACTTC. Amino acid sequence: CASSRQGQSYEQYF.

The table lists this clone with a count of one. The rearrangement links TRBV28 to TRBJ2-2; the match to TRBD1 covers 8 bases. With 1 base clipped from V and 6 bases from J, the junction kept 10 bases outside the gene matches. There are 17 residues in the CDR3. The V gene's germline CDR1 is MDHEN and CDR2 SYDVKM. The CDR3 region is CASSLYSVMDRAGELFF. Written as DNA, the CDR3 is TGTGCCAGCAGTTTATACTCGGTCATGGACAGGGCCGGGGAGCTGTTTTTT.

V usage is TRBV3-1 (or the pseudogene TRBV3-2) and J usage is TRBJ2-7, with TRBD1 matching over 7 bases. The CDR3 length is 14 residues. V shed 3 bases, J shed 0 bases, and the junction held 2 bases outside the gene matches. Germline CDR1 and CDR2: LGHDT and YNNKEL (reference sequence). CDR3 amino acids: CASSQTGSSYEQYF. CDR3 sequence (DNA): TGTGCCAGCAGCCAGACAGGGAGCTCCTACGAGCAGTACTTC.

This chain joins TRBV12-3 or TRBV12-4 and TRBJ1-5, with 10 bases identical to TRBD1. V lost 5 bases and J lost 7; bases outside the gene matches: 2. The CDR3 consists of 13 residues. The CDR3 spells CASSRTGGQPQHF. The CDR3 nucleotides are TGTGCCAGCAGTCGGACAGGGGGGCAGCCCCAGCATTTT.

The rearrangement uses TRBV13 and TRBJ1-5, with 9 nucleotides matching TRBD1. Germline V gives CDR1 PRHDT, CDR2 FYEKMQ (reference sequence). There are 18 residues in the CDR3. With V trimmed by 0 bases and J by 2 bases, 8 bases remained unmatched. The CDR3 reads CASSLGLIQGAGNQPQHF. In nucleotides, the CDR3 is TGTGCCAGCAGCTTAGGATTGATACAGGGGGCTGGCAATCAGCCCCAGCATTTT.

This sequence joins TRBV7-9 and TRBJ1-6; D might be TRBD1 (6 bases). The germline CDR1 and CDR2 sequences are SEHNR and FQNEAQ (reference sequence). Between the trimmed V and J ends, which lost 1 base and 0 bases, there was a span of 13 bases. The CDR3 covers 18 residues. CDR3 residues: CASSLGGAISSYNSPLHF. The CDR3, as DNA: TGTGCCAGCAGCTTAGGGGGGGCGATCTCCTCCTATAATTCACCCCTCCACTTT.

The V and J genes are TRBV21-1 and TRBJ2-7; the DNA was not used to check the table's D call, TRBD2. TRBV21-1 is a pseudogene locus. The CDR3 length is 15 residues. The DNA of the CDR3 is TGTGCCAGCAGCAACGGTTGCGGGATGAACTACGAGCAGTACTTC. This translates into CASSNGCGMNYEQYF.

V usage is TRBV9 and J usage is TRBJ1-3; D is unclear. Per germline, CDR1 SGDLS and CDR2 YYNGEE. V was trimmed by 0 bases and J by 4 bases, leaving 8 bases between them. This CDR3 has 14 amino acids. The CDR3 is CASSVAQRGNTIYF. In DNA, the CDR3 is TGTGCCAGCAGCGTAGCCCAAAGAGGAAACACCATATATTTT. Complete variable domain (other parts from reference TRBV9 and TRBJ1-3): DSGVTQTPKHLITATGQRVTLRCSPRSGDLSVYWYQQSLDQGLQFLIQYYNGEERAKGNILERFSAQQFPDLHSELNLSSLELGDSALYFCASSVAQRGNTIYFGEGSWLTVV.

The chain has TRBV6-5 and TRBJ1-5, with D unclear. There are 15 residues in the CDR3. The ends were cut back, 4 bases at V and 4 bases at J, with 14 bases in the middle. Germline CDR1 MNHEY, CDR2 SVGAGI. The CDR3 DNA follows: TGTGCCAGCAGTTCTAGGCCCTTTCCAAATCAGCCCCAGCATTTT. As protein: CASSSRPFPNQPQHF.

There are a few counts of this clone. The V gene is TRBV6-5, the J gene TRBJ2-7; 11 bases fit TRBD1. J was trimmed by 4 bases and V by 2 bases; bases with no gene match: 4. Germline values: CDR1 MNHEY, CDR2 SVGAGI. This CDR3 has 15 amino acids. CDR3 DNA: TGTGCCAGCAGTTACCGAGGACAGGGGGCTTACGAGCAGTACTTC. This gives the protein CASSYRGQGAYEQYF.

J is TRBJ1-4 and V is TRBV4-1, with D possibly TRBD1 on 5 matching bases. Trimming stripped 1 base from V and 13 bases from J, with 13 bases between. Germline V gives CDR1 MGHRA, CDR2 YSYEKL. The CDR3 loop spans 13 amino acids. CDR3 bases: TGCGCCAGCAGCCAAGTGGGCCCCGGGACACTGTTTTTT. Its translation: CASSQVGPGTLFF.

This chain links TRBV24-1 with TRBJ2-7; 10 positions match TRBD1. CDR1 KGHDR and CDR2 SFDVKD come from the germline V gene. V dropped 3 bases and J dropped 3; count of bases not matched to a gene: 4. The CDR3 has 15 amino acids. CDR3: CATSDARDRGYEQYF. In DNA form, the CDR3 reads TGTGCCACCAGTGATGCCCGGGACAGGGGCTACGAGCAGTACTTC.

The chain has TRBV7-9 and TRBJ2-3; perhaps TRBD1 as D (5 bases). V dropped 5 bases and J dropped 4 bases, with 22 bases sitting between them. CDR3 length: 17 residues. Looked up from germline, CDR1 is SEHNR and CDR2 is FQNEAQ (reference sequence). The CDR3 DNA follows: TGTGCCAGCAGCCTACCGACAGTCTCCACGGGCCCAGATACGCAGTATTTT. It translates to CASSLPTVSTGPDTQYF.

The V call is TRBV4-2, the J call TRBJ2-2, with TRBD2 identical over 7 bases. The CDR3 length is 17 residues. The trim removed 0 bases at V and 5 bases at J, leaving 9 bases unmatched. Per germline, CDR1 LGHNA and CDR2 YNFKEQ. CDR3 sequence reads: CASSQERARGGTGELFF. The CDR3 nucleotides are TGTGCCAGCAGCCAAGAGAGGGCCCGCGGGGGTACCGGGGAGCTGTTTTTT.

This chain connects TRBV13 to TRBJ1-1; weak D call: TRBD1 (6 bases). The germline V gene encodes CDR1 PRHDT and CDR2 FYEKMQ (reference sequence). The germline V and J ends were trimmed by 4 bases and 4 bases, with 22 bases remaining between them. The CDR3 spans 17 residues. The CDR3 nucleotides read TGTGCCAGCAGCTCCTCCGTGTGGGGGGCTGGGGGCACTGAAGCTTTCTTT. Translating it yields CASSSSVWGAGGTEAFF.